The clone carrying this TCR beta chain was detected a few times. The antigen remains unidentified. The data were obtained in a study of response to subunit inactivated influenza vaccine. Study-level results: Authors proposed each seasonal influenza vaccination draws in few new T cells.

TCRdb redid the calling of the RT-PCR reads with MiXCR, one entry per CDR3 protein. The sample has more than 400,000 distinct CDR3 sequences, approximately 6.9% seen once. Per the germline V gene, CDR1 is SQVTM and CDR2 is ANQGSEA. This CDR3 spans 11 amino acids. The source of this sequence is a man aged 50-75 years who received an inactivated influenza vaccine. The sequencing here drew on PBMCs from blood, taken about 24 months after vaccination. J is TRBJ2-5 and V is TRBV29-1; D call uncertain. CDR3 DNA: TGCAGTGTTTTAATCCAAGAGACCCAGTACTTC. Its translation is CSVLIQETQYF.